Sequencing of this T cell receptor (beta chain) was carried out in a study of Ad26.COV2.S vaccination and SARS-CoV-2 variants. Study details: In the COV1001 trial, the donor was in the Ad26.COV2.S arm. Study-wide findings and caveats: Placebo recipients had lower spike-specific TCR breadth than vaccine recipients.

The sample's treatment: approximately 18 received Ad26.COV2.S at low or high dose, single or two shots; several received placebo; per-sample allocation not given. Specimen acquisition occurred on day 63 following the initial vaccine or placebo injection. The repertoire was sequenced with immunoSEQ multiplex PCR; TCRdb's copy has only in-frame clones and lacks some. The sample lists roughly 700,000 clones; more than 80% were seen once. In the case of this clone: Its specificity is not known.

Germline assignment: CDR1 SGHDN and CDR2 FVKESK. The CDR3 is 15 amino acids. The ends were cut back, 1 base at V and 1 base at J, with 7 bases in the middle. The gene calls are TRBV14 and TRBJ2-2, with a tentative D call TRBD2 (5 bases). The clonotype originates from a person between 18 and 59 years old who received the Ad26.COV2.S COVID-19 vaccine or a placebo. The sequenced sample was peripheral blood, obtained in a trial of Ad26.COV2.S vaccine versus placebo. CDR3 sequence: CASSQVRGNTGELFF. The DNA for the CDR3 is TGTGCCAGCAGCCAAGTTCGGGGGAACACCGGGGAGCTGTTTTTT.